These 16 T cell receptor beta chains were all obtained from the same sample, sequenced in a study of cytomegalovirus exposure and HLA in healthy donors. Use of 60 Vbeta and 13 Jbeta primers characterized the PCR. The method was immunoSEQ multiplex PCR; TCRdb's version includes in-frame clones alone and lacks a portion of them. This table has over 150,000 clones, around 80% appearing once. Sequenced material: PBMCs. The receptor source for this set is a man aged 18 to 29 in good health and CMV-seropositive.

V and J are TRBV19 and TRBJ2-7; D ambiguous. V dropped 0 bases and J dropped 5 bases, with 8 bases sitting between them. Germline V lookup: CDR1 LNHDA, CDR2 SQIVND (reference sequence). This CDR3 comprises 13 residues. DNA of the CDR3: TGTGCCAGTAGTATAGATCGCTATAACGAGCAGTACTTC. Its protein product is CASSIDRYNEQYF.

The rearrangement uses TRBV10-3 and TRBJ2-2; D remains ambiguous. The CDR3 runs to 13 residues. V gave up 8 bases and J gave up 2 bases, with 9 bases separating them. Germline CDR1 is ENHRY and CDR2 is SYGVKD. CDR3 sequence reads: CAIAADNTGELFF. Written as DNA, the CDR3 is TGTGCCATCGCGGCAGACAACACCGGGGAGCTGTTTTTT.

The chain carries TRBV19 and TRBJ1-2; TRBD1 matches at 7 bases. Germline V gene lookup returns CDR1 LNHDA and CDR2 SQIVND (reference sequence). This CDR3 is 11 amino acids long. V gave up 9 bases and J gave up 3 bases; unmatched junction bases: 1. CDR3 sequence (DNA): TGTGCCAGCAGGGGGGACTATGGCTACACCTTC. This gives the protein CASRGDYGYTF.

The V and J genes are TRBV7-2 and TRBJ2-6, with 7 bases lining up with TRBD1. There are 17 residues in the CDR3. Unmatched junction bases numbered 8, after V lost 5 bases and J lost 1 base. Germline values: CDR1 SGHTA, CDR2 FQGNSA. The CDR3 loop reads CASSTRTGSSGANVLTF. The CDR3 region has the DNA TGTGCCAGCAGCACTAGGACAGGTTCTTCTGGGGCCAACGTCCTGACTTTC. Based on the CDR3 plus reference TRBV7-2 and TRBJ2-6, the full variable domain is GAGVSQSPSNKVTEKGKDVELRCDPISGHTALYWYRQSLGQGLEFLIYFQGNSAPDKSGLPSDRFSAERTGGSVSTLTIQRTQQEDSAVYLCASSTRTGSSGANVLTFGAGSRLTVL.

The CDR3, as DNA: TGTGCCAGCACGCCCCAGGGCAGGGGGCCTGGCTACACCTTC. This gives the protein CASTPQGRGPGYTF. V and J are TRBV2 and TRBJ1-2; TRBD1 aligns across 8 bases. The J segment lost 7 bases and the V segment lost 7 bases, leaving 11 bases of the junction unmatched. The germline V gene has CDR1 SNHLY and CDR2 FYNNEI. The CDR3 contains 14 residues.

The chain uses TRBV19 and TRBJ2-5; TRBD2 might be the D (6 bases). The CDR3 has 14 residues. The V gene lost 10 bases and the J gene lost 4 bases, with 19 bases spanning the gap. Germline V CDR1 and CDR2: LNHDA, SQIVND (reference sequence). The chain's CDR3 is CATSRLGGRETQYF. In DNA, the CDR3 is TGTGCCACCTCGCGACTTGGAGGGAGAGAGACCCAGTACTTC.

V and J are TRBV9 and TRBJ2-5, with D possibly being TRBD1 (5 bases). The J call may be faulty, since TRBJ2-7 better matches the DNA end. Per the germline V gene, CDR1 is SGDLS and CDR2 is YYNGEE. CDR3 length: 14 residues. CDR3 nucleotide sequence: TGTGCCAGCAGCGCCGGGTGGCAGGGATACGAGCAGTACTTC. Residues: CASSAGWQGYEQYF.

The V and J genes are TRBV5-1 and TRBJ2-7; 16 bases line up with TRBD2. The V gene's germline CDR1 is SGHRS and CDR2 YFSETQ. The ends lost 2 bases at V and 7 bases at J; junction bases unmatched: 6. The CDR3 is 16 residues long. In nucleotides, the CDR3 is TGCGCCAGCAGCTTAGGGACTAGCGGGGGGGCCGGGGAGCAGTACTTC. It translates to CASSLGTSGGAGEQYF.

This clone has more than one count but fewer than ten. This chain joins TRBV6-5 and TRBJ1-5; 8 nucleotides align to TRBD1. The V gene end was trimmed by 6 bases and the J gene end by 9 bases; junction bases not matched to a gene: 10. This CDR3 contains 14 residues. CDR1 and CDR2 (germline): MNHEY, SVGAGI. The CDR3 sequence is CASRVGQVTTPQHF. CDR3 coding DNA: TGTGCCAGCAGGGTGGGACAGGTGACTACGCCCCAGCATTTT.

This chain uses TRBV7-9 with TRBJ2-3; 9 nucleotides match TRBD1. The junction had 13 bases not matched to a gene; V was cut back by 6 bases and J by 0 bases. This CDR3 has 18 residues. Germline CDR1 is SEHNR and CDR2 is FQNEAQ (reference sequence). The CDR3 DNA reads TGTGCCAGCAGGCCTTGGACAGGGGCCAAAACTAGCACAGATACGCAGTATTTT. Amino acids: CASRPWTGAKTSTDTQYF.

V gene TRBV5-6 combines with J gene TRBJ1-6; 8 bases fit TRBD1. The CDR3 contains 14 residues. CDR1 and CDR2 from the germline V gene are SGHDT and YYEEEE. The ends lost 4 bases at V and 14 bases at J; junction bases unmatched: 11. The CDR3 region has the DNA TGTGCCAGCAGCCGAGGGACAGGCCGAGGCACCCTCCACTTT. As protein: CASSRGTGRGTLHF.

The chain is built from TRBV6-5 and TRBJ1-2; D is possibly TRBD1 (5 bases). Between the trimmed V and J ends, which lost 7 bases and 5 bases, there was a span of 17 bases. CDR3 length: 14 amino acids. Germline values: CDR1 MNHEY, CDR2 SVGAGI. The CDR3 nucleotides are TGTGCCAGCAATCCGCAGGGAGGGCATTATGGCTACACCTTC. Protein sequence: CASNPQGGHYGYTF.

The V call is TRBV7-2, the J call TRBJ1-2, with D unresolved. Per germline, CDR1 SGHTA and CDR2 FQGNSA. Trimming left V 4 bases short and J 0 bases short, with 18 bases between. CDR3 size: 17 residues. The DNA of the CDR3 is TGTGCCAGCAGCTCTCCTTTGCGGAGGGAAACTAACTATGGCTACACCTTC. Amino acids: CASSSPLRRETNYGYTF.

The CDR3 bases are TGTGCCAGCTCACCATCGGGTCTAGCCGCGGGCACCGGGGAGCTGTTTTTT. It specifies CASSPSGLAAGTGELFF. The chain recombines TRBV18 with TRBJ2-2, with D perhaps matching TRBD2 (5 bases). This CDR3 has 17 amino acids. The germline gives CDR1 KGHSH, CDR2 LQKENI. Deletions cut 2 bases from V and 4 bases from J, with 17 bases between. Full variable domain (remainder filled in from reference TRBV18 and TRBJ2-2): NAGVMQNPRHLVRRRGQEARLRCSPMKGHSHVYWYRQLPEEGLKFMVYLQKENIIDESGMPKERFSAEFPKEGPSILRIQQVVRGDSAAYFCASSPSGLAAGTGELFFGEGSRLTVL.

This clone was observed a single time. J is TRBJ1-5 and V is TRBV11-2, with unresolved D. The V end lost 3 bases, the J end lost 5 bases, and 8 bases lay between the germline ends. The germline V gene encodes CDR1 SGHAT and CDR2 FQNNGV. This CDR3 is built from 13 residues. The CDR3 protein is CASSFLGDQPQHF. The CDR3 nucleotides are TGTGCCAGCAGCTTTCTCGGGGATCAGCCCCAGCATTTT.

V and J are TRBV7-8 and TRBJ2-1; 11 bases fit TRBD2. The germline V gene encodes CDR1 SGHVS and CDR2 FQNEAQ. Unmatched junction bases numbered 7, after V lost 5 bases and J lost 7 bases. CDR3 size: 15 residues. CDR3 sequence reads: CASSPLAGGLNEQFF. Written as DNA, the CDR3 is TGTGCCAGCAGCCCGCTAGCGGGAGGTCTGAATGAGCAGTTCTTC.